This T cell receptor (beta chain) derives from a study of blood T cell repertoires in COVID-19. About the study: There were acute and convalescent COVID-19 samples, and they came from the United States, Italy and Spain.

This CDR3 has 18 residues. Trimming stripped 0 bases from V and 0 bases from J, with 15 bases between. Germline values: CDR1 LNHNV, CDR2 YYDKDF (reference sequence). Clones were sequenced by immunoSEQ multiplex PCR, and TCRdb holds only the in-frame ones, with some missing. This repertoire shows about 240,000 clones, around 83% found once; its top ten account for around 9.9%. The TCR originated in a woman of 80 years or more with acute or convalescent COVID-19. The sequenced material came from peripheral blood. This chain uses TRBV15 with TRBJ1-3; D not certain. In nucleotides, the CDR3 is TGTGCCACCAGCAGAGATCCCCGTGGTGGGAGCTCTGGAAACACCATATATTTT. Its protein is CATSRDPRGGSSGNTIYF.